The present T cell receptor beta chain was sequenced within a study of cytomegalovirus exposure and HLA in healthy donors. Study-level points and caveats: High specificity and sensitivity for cytomegalovirus status were reported for the classifier.

The CDR3 has 15 amino acids. Germline CDR1 and CDR2: SGDLS and YYNGEE. V dropped 0 bases and J dropped 9; count of bases not matched to a gene: 6. Points on this clone: Its antigen is still unknown.

Method: immunoSEQ multiplex PCR; TCRdb's copy keeps in-frame clones and lacks some. The sample shows approximately 220,000 clones, about 83% of them seen only once. The receptor was isolated from a man younger than 30 in good health and CMV-seronegative. The sequencing input was PBMCs. The V and J genes are TRBV9 and TRBJ2-1, with TRBD2 matching 10 bases. CDR3: CASSVEAGGPSEQFF. The CDR3 DNA is TGTGCCAGCAGCGTAGAAGCGGGGGGGCCTAGTGAGCAGTTCTTC.